Detailed here is one TCR beta chain. This clonotype has a handful of counts. There is no known antigen for this receptor. Per-base qualities were not stored, and no clone one base away is much larger. The time point label, read with the paper, signifies: newly diagnosed GD, antithyroid drugs for less than 3 months. RNA was extracted from PBMCs in TRIzol for both TCR sequencing and RNA sequencing. The diagnosis of Graves' disease was made according to American Thyroid Association guidelines. Recruitment of patients was carried out at an endocrinology department in Xi'an, China. Each patient gave 7.5 to 10 milliliters of peripheral blood, collected in an EDTA anticoagulant tube. PBMCs were isolated by Ficoll Paque Plus density gradient separation without further T cell sorting. An Agilent 2100 Bioanalyzer and agarose gel were used to check RNA quality, while a NanoDrop 2000 measured RNA concentration.

The library was generated by multiplex PCR. Sequencing used an Illumina HiSeq 4000. TCR beta libraries were built with iRepertoire HTBI primers and Arm-PCR amplification of CDR3 regions. Gel purification was performed on PCR products prior to sequencing. The original pipeline was this. Gene usage analysis of CDR3 amino acid clonotypes relied on the approximately 60 TRBV and about 15 TRBJ segments identified across samples. COPE and FqMerger were used to merge the filtered high-quality paired reads into contigs. Contigs were aligned with BLAST to IMGT TRBV, TRBD and TRBJ reference genes, and CDR3 was defined per IMGT. Clonotypes above 0.1% frequency were classified as highly expanded clones. Repertoire diversity was measured by Shannon entropy, and V-J evenness by the Gini coefficient. A clonotype was considered public if more than one individual shared it. TCRdb ran its own pipeline on the public reads, namely fastp trimming at Q25 and MiXCR clone calling, and kept in-frame beta chains. Rows with one shared CDR3 protein collapse into an entry with the most common genes and DNA. Here the V and J calls rest on TCRdb's processing, not on the authors' analysis. For this sample there are 400,000 to 500,000 distinct CDR3 sequences; approximately 15% appear just once. The top ten hold about 8.2% of the sample.

This sample was taken from a study of regulatory T cells in long-lasting Graves disease (dated by TCRdb to the early 2020s). In the study overall: Newly diagnosed Graves' disease patients had taken antithyroid drugs for less than 3 months. Persistent Graves' disease patients were compared with newly diagnosed Graves' disease patients by peripheral blood TCR sequencing and RNA sequencing. The study was conducted in China and was registered as a clinical trial. A total of roughly 33 samples were covered by TCR sequencing, comprising some 13 persistent and around 20 newly diagnosed Graves' disease patients. The investigation overall reported the following: The authors acknowledged the small sample size as a limitation that may reduce accuracy. A larger number of public clonotypes was shared among persistent patients (approximately 3,000) than among newly diagnosed patients (roughly 1,000). The study examined only peripheral blood because the primary lesion, thyroid tissue, could not be accessed. Compared with newly diagnosed patients, patients with persistent Graves' disease had lower TCR Shannon entropy and fewer highly expanded clones, which suggests clonal expansion. Only the TCR beta chain was sequenced and analyzed. Preferential use of TRBV28, TRBJ1-2 and TRBJ2-5 was observed in persistent disease, whereas TRBV20-1 and TRBJ2-1 were favored in newly diagnosed disease.

CDR1 DFQATT and CDR2 SNEGSKA were looked up in the germline V gene (reference sequence). From the cysteine through the phenylalanine, the CDR3 covers 11 amino acids. CDR3 DNA is the only sequence kept; it has 33 bases, read in frame from the first base. Trimming at the junction amounts to 6 bases on V and 5 bases on J, and the germline ends lie 10 bases apart. This same sample was also taken into another study, of T cells in Graves' hyperthyroidism and ophthalmopathy. That second publication adds: Graves' hyperthyroidism was defined as stable when no progression to ophthalmopathy occurred over 18 months of follow-up. Hyperthyroidism patients were newly diagnosed, had a disease duration of under 2 months, and were aged 18 to 65 years. Any patient with an uncontrolled infection, another autoimmune disease, pregnancy or lactation was excluded. Diagnoses relied on clinical symptoms, serum thyroxine and TRAb, thyroid ultrasound and orbital computed tomography. The TCR CDR3 was subjected to a first round of RT-PCR using the HTBI primer set and the Qiagen OneStep RT-PCR kit. Most expanded thyroid clonotypes (frequency above 0.001) were also detected in blood, suggesting blood repertoires may reflect thyroid immune responses. Ophthalmopathy was separated from stable hyperthyroidism by a 13 V-J signature model, with 85% to 90% sensitivity and approximately 81% specificity obtained in cross-validation and 80%/75% obtained in testing. During validation, the model predicted progression to ophthalmopathy a median of approximately six months ahead of onset, with just under 71% sensitivity and 72.22% specificity. A discovery cohort of about a hundred patients, approximately 44 with Graves' ophthalmopathy and over 55 with stable Graves' hyperthyroidism, was used to find distinguishing TCR V-J signatures. Prospective prediction of ophthalmopathy was tested in an independent validation cohort of some 19 hyperthyroidism patients and some 17 patients who later progressed to ophthalmopathy. The 95 to 100 discovery patients were randomly divided into training and test sets at a 7:3 ratio. Thyroid tissue and blood T-cell repertoires from about six Graves' hyperthyroidism patients were also compared in the study. Once sampling was done, hyperthyroidism patients were given methimazole at a starting dose of 30 mg daily, whereas ophthalmopathy patients were given high-dose intravenous methylprednisolone. Libraries were constructed in a second round of multiplex PCR, after which size selection and purification were performed. Sequencing of the libraries was done on an Illumina HiSeq2000 using paired-end 100 bp reads. Raw data were processed with SOAPnuke, discarding reads with adapters, uncalled bases, mean Phred below 15, or no exact constant-primer or identifier match. High-quality paired reads were merged with COPE v1.2.5, and unique nucleotide sequences were defined as clonotypes. MiTCR v1.1 was used to align the clonotypes against IMGT TRBV, TRBD and TRBJ reference segments. Only V-J combinations with frequency above 0.0001, covering approximately 99% of repertoires, were analysed. A TCS score was defined as the ratio between F50 (clonal expansion) and ExV (chaos), using BLOSUM62-based TCRdist between CDR3 peptides within each V-J. Welch's t-statistics and random forest reduced 450 to 600 V-J features to 13, which were used in a naive Bayes classifier (R e1071). Sample size was not statistically predetermined, and blinding of investigators to group allocation was not performed. The paper describes TCR Vbeta CDR3 sequencing of around 130 peripheral blood samples, made up of 43 ophthalmopathy patients, some 80 hyperthyroidism patients and some 17 progressor patients.

The source was peripheral blood mononuclear cells (PBMCs), collected at new diagnosis, from a patient treated with antithyroid drugs. The chain is made from TRBV20-1 and TRBJ2-5; the D gene identity is not certain. The receptor's source is a woman aged 40 to 50 with Graves disease. Donor details come from another sample of the same person, matched by shared clones. The CDR3 region has the sequence CSARKKETQYF. The DNA sequence is as follows: TGCAGTGCCAGGAAAAAGGAGACCCAGTACTTC.